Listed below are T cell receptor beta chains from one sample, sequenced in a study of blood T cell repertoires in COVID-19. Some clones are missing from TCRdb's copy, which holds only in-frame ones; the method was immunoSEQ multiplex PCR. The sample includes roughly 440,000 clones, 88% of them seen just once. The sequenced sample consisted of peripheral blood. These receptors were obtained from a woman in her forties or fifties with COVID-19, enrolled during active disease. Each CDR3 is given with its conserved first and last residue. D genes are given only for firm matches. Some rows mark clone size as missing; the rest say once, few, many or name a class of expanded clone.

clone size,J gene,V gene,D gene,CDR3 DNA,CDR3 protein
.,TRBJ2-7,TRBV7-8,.,TGTGCCAGCAGCCACCTTGGAGACAGGAGCATCTACGAGCAGTACTTC,CASSHLGDRSIYEQYF
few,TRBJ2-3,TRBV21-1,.,TGTGCCAGCCTGGAAGGGACTAGCTTGAGCACAGATACGCAGTATTTT,CASLEGTSLSTDTQYF
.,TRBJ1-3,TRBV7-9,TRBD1,TGTGCCAGCAGCAAAGGGACAGGGGGCCCAAACACCATATATTTT,CASSKGTGGPNTIYF
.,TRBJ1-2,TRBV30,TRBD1,TGTGCCTGGCTAGGCGGACAGGGAGAAGTCTACACCTTC,CAWLGGQGEVYTF
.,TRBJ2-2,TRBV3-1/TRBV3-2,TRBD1,TGTGCCAGCCAACTAGACAGGGGGCGGACCGGGGAGCTGTTTTTT,CASQLDRGRTGELFF
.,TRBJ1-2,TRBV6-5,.,TGTGCCAGCAGTCCAGGCACCCGCCATGGCTACACCTTC,CASSPGTRHGYTF
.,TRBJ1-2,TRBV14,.,TGTGCCAGCAGCCAAGTAGGGGGTTTAGCCTTC,CASSQVGGLAF
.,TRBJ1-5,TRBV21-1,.,TGTGCCAGCACACGACAGTTCACTAATCAGCCCCAGCATTTT,CASTRQFTNQPQHF
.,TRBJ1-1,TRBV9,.,TGTGCCAGCAGCGGCTCCCAGGGGTTCAACACTGAAGCTTTCTTT,CASSGSQGFNTEAFF
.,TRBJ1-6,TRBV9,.,TGTGCCAGCAGCATCGGACAGTTCGGCTCACCCCTCCACTTT,CASSIGQFGSPLHF
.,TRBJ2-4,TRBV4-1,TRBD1,TGCGCCAGCACTCCTACCAGTCCCGGGACAGGGACCAAAAACATTCAGTACTTC,CASTPTSPGTGTKNIQYF
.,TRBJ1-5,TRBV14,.,TGTGCCAGCAGCCAACTCCGGGACACATATCAGCCCCAGCATTTT,CASSQLRDTYQPQHF
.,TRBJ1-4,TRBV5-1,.,TGCGCCAGCAGCTTGGCCGGGATTGACGAAAAACTGTTTTTT,CASSLAGIDEKLFF
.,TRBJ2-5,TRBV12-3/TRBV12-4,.,TGTGCCAGCACTCTTCGACAGAGAGAGACCCAGTACTTC,CASTLRQRETQYF
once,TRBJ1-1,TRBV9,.,TGTGCCAGCAGGGGCAGTAACACTGAAGCTTTCTTT,CASRGSNTEAFF
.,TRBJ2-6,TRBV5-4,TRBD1,TGTGCCAGCAGTCTCCGGGACAGGGGGCCTGGGGCCAACGTCCTGACTTTC,CASSLRDRGPGANVLTF
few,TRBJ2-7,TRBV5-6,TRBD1,TGTGCCAGCAGCTTTTGGGACAGGGGAGGTCGCGAGCAGTACTTC,CASSFWDRGGREQYF
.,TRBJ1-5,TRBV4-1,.,TGCGCCAGCAGCCAAACGGTTAACAATCAGCCCCAGCATTTT,CASSQTVNNQPQHF
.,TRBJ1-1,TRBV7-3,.,TGTGCCAGCAGCTCCTACTTGGACACTGAAGCTTTCTTT,CASSSYLDTEAFF
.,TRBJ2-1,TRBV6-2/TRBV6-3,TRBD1,TGTGCCAGCAGCCACGGGGACAGCACAAGAGTACAGCAGTTCTTC,CASSHGDSTRVQQFF
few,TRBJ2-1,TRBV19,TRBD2,TGTGCCAGTCGGACTAGCGGAAAGCAGTTCTTC,CASRTSGKQFF
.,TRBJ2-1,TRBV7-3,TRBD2,TGTGCCAGCAGCTTACTACCGGGACTAGCGGGGGAAAAGCAGTTCTTC,CASSLLPGLAGEKQFF
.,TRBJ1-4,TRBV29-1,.,TGCAGCGTAGATCAGGCAGGCTCTAATGAAAAACTGTTTTTT,CSVDQAGSNEKLFF
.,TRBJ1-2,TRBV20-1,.,TGCAGTGCACCGACAGGACCTGGCTACACCTTC,CSAPTGPGYTF
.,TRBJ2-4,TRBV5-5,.,TGTGCCAGCAAGAATTATCAGGGGAACATTCAGTACTTC,CASKNYQGNIQYF
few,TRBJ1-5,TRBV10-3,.,TGTGCCATCAGTGAGTCCCCCGGGGGAGGCGGCAATCAGCCCCAGCATTTT,CAISESPGGGGNQPQHF